One sample yielded the 24 T cell receptor beta chains listed below, sequenced in a study of T cell responses to AZD1222 COVID-19 vaccine. Clones were sequenced by immunoSEQ multiplex PCR, and TCRdb holds only the in-frame ones, with some missing. The sample carries about 67,000 clones, 80% to 90% recorded once. This specimen consisted of peripheral blood, obtained on day 0 of AZD1222 vaccination. Receptors originate from an adult in good health.

This chain uses TRBV7-9 with TRBJ2-3; 9 bases map to TRBD2. V gave up 1 base and J gave up 4 bases; unmatched junction bases: 3. Germline loops: CDR1 SEHNR, CDR2 FQNEAQ (reference sequence). This CDR3 region has 15 residues. In DNA form, the CDR3 reads TGTGCCAGCAGCTTAGGAGGCGGGGGGGCAGATACGCAGTATTTT. It translates to CASSLGGGGADTQYF. Complete variable domain (other parts from reference TRBV7-9 and TRBJ2-3): DTGVSQNPRHKITKRGQNVTFRCDPISEHNRLYWYRQTLGQGPEFLTYFQNEAQLEKSRLLSDRFSAERPKGSFSTLEIQRTEQGDSAMYLCASSLGGGGADTQYFGPGTRLTVL.

The table lists this clone with many counts. J is TRBJ1-2 and V is TRBV29-1; 10 bases are a match to TRBD1. CDR3 length: 14 residues. Looked up from germline, CDR1 is SQVTM and CDR2 is ANQGSEA. V shed 7 bases, J shed 0 bases, and the junction held 5 bases outside the gene matches. CDR3 bases: TGCAGCGCCAGGACAGGGGGAGCTAACTATGGCTACACCTTC. Amino acids: CSARTGGANYGYTF.

V is TRBV14 and J is TRBJ1-4; no reliable D call. The CDR3 consists of 13 residues. Deletions cut 4 bases from V and 5 bases from J, with 8 bases between. Germline values: CDR1 SGHDN, CDR2 FVKESK. The CDR3 bases are TGTGCCAGCAGCCGTTTGGGAAATGAAAAACTGTTTTTT. This translates into CASSRLGNEKLFF. The complete variable domain, with remaining parts taken from reference TRBV14 and TRBJ1-4, reads EAGVTQFPSHSVIEKGQTVTLRCDPISGHDNLYWYRRVMGKEIKFLLHFVKESKQDESGMPNNRFLAERTGGTYSTLKVQPAELEDSGVYFCASSRLGNEKLFFGSGTQLSVL.

This clone was counted a single time. The chain has TRBV11-2 and TRBJ2-7; 9 bases agree with TRBD1. This CDR3 spans 14 amino acids. After removal of 4 bases from V and 1 base from J, the junction contained 2 bases not matched to a gene. CDR1 is SGHAT and CDR2 is FQNNGV in the germline V gene. CDR3 bases: TGTGCCAGCAGCTCGGACAGGGGTTCCTACGAGCAGTACTTC. Its protein product is CASSSDRGSYEQYF.

V usage is TRBV5-5 and J usage is TRBJ2-2, with 7 bases lining up with TRBD1. Germline CDR1 SGHKS, CDR2 YYEKEE (reference sequence). V trimming: 4 bases; J trimming: 6 bases; junction bases outside the gene matches: 9. This CDR3 spans 15 amino acids. The CDR3 DNA follows: TGTGCCAGCAGCACCACAGGGGTAAGGGCCGGGGAGCTGTTTTTT. Its translation: CASSTTGVRAGELFF.

The CDR3 DNA reads as TGTGCCAGCAGTCCCTTCGGACTAGCGTCGAACACCGGGGAGCTGTTTTTT. This encodes CASSPFGLASNTGELFF. This chain uses TRBV27 with TRBJ2-2, with 9 positions matching TRBD2. CDR3 size: 17 residues. After removal of 5 bases from V and 0 bases from J, the junction contained 7 bases not matched to a gene. Germline CDR1 MNHEY, CDR2 SMNVEV (reference sequence).

Here the CDR3 DNA reads TGTGCCAGTAGTAGGATGACAGGGGGCGCCGCCTACGAGCAGTACTTC. This gives the protein CASSRMTGGAAYEQYF. The J gene is TRBJ2-7, the V gene TRBV19; 10 nucleotides match TRBD1. Germline V gene sequence: CDR1 LNHDA, CDR2 SQIVND (reference sequence). The length of the CDR3 is 16 residues. Losses at the gene ends were 4 bases for V and 2 bases for J; bases not matched to a gene: 8.

This sequence joins TRBV28 and TRBJ1-5; no definite D call. The ends were cut back, 1 base at V and 9 bases at J, with 13 bases in the middle. The length of the CDR3 is 14 residues. Germline V gives CDR1 MDHEN, CDR2 SYDVKM. Written as DNA, the CDR3 is TGTGCCAGCAGTTTATTACAAGTCTCTGGGCCCCAGCATTTT. Translating it yields CASSLLQVSGPQHF.

This clone has only a few counts. This chain connects TRBV9 to TRBJ1-4, with TRBD1 matching over 9 bases. This CDR3 region has 14 residues. Germline loops: CDR1 SGDLS, CDR2 YYNGEE. V gave up 3 bases and J gave up 6 bases; unmatched junction bases: 3. In nucleotides, the CDR3 is TGTGCCAGCAGCGAGGGGACAGGGCATGAAAAACTGTTTTTT. Translating gives CASSEGTGHEKLFF.

This clone was seen once. The rearrangement joins TRBV15 to TRBJ2-7; maybe TRBD1 (6 bases). Germline assignment: CDR1 LNHNV and CDR2 YYDKDF (reference sequence). Trimming took 2 bases from V and 4 from J, leaving 12 bases between them. The CDR3 contains 14 residues. This chain's CDR3 is CATSRLGQIYEQYF. In DNA, the CDR3 is TGTGCCACCAGCAGACTCGGACAGATTTACGAGCAGTACTTC. Combining the CDR3 with reference TRBV15 and TRBJ2-7 gives the whole variable domain DAMVIQNPRYQVTQFGKPVTLSCSQTLNHNVMYWYQQKSSQAPKLLFHYYDKDFNNEADTPDNFQSRRPNTSFCFLDIRSPGLGDTAMYLCATSRLGQIYEQYFGPGTRLTVT.

The chain links TRBV18 to TRBJ1-5; possible D gene TRBD1, 6 bases. Germline V lookup: CDR1 KGHSH, CDR2 LQKENI. The CDR3 extends over 15 amino acids. The V end lost 4 bases, the J end lost 4 bases, and 14 bases lay between the germline ends. CDR3 sequence reads: CASSQSRGENQPQHF. The CDR3 region has the DNA TGTGCCAGCTCACAAAGCAGGGGTGAGAATCAGCCCCAGCATTTT.

This rearrangement joins TRBV12-3 or TRBV12-4 to TRBJ2-2; no clear D gene. V was trimmed by 7 bases and J by 6 bases, leaving 6 bases between them. The CDR3 extends over 11 amino acids. In DNA, the CDR3 is TGTGCCAGCATCCTAGCCGGGGAGCTGTTTTTT. Its translation is CASILAGELFF.

The J gene is TRBJ1-5, the V gene TRBV18; TRBD1 matches 10 bases. Germline loops: CDR1 KGHSH, CDR2 LQKENI. This CDR3 contains 14 residues. Trimming removed 6 bases from V and 9 bases from J; junction bases left unmatched: 8. The CDR3: CASSGTGVDGPQHF. CDR3 coding DNA: TGTGCCAGCTCGGGGACAGGGGTTGACGGGCCCCAGCATTTT.

The chain uses TRBV28 and TRBJ1-1; 7 nucleotides agree with TRBD1. There are 15 residues in the CDR3. Germline lookup yields CDR1 MDHEN and CDR2 SYDVKM. J lost 5 bases, V lost 4 bases, and 10 bases had no gene match. The CDR3 DNA follows: TGTGCCAGCAGTTCGTTTACCCAGGGGGGGACTGAAGCTTTCTTT. Amino acid sequence: CASSSFTQGGTEAFF.

The chain joins TRBV10-2 to TRBJ2-7; D gene ambiguous. Germline values: CDR1 WSHSY, CDR2 SAAADI. V lost 4 bases and J lost 1, with 14 bases in between. The CDR3 consists of 15 residues. The DNA of the CDR3 is TGCGCCAGCAGTGTCCGTTCCGATAGTTCCTACGAGCAGTACTTC. Translation: CASSVRSDSSYEQYF.

This sequence joins TRBV5-4 and TRBJ1-6; a possible D gene is TRBD1 (5 bases). CDR1 SGHNT and CDR2 YYREEE come from the germline V gene (reference sequence). Between the trimmed V and J ends, which lost 1 base and 6 bases, there was a span of 17 bases. This CDR3 contains 17 residues. The CDR3 DNA is TGTGCCAGCAGCTTGTATCAGGGTTTCGGGAGTAATTCACCCCTCCACTTT. As protein: CASSLYQGFGSNSPLHF.

The chain recombines TRBV6-5 with TRBJ1-2, with a tentative D call TRBD1 (5 bases). Trimming took off 2 bases at V and 6 bases at J, with 7 bases between the two ends. The CDR3 loop spans 12 amino acids. The germline V gene encodes CDR1 MNHEY and CDR2 SVGAGI. The CDR3 DNA is TGTGCCAGCAGTTACGTGGGGGATGGCTACACCTTC. Translating it yields CASSYVGDGYTF.

V usage is TRBV7-9 and J usage is TRBJ2-7; D is unclear. V was cut by 2 bases and J by 5 bases, with 4 bases left in between. CDR1 and CDR2 from the germline V gene are SEHNR and FQNEAQ (reference sequence). This CDR3 is built from 11 residues. CDR3 DNA sequence: TGTGCCAGCAGCTTATACAACGAGCAGTACTTC. Its translation is CASSLYNEQYF.

The genes are TRBV18 and TRBJ1-1; D gene uncertain. The CDR3 length is 16 residues. V dropped 4 bases and J dropped 0 bases, with 15 bases sitting between them. CDR1 and CDR2 (germline): KGHSH, LQKENI. CDR3 sequence (DNA): TGTGCCAGCTCACTTTTAGACTCCCTTATGAACACTGAAGCTTTCTTT. Translation gives CASSLLDSLMNTEAFF.

This clone was found a few times. V and J are TRBV4-3 and TRBJ1-4, with unresolved D. Looked up from germline, CDR1 is LGHNA and CDR2 is YSLEER. CDR3 length equals 14 residues. Trimming pared 0 bases from V and 7 bases from J, leaving 9 bases between. The CDR3 region has the DNA TGCGCCAGCAGCCAAGATTTGGGGAGTGAAAAACTGTTTTTT. Protein: CASSQDLGSEKLFF.

The V call is TRBV18, the J call TRBJ2-7; D call uncertain. Germline lookup yields CDR1 KGHSH and CDR2 LQKENI. Trimming left V 3 bases short and J 5 bases short, with 17 bases between. The CDR3 has 15 amino acids. The CDR3 loop reads CASSPTGPQENEQYF. Here the CDR3 DNA reads TGTGCCAGCTCACCCACGGGCCCGCAAGAGAACGAGCAGTACTTC. Looking up the rest from reference TRBV18 and TRBJ2-7 gives the full variable domain: NAGVMQNPRHLVRRRGQEARLRCSPMKGHSHVYWYRQLPEEGLKFMVYLQKENIIDESGMPKERFSAEFPKEGPSILRIQQVVRGDSAAYFCASSPTGPQENEQYFGPGTRLTVT.

In DNA form, the CDR3 reads TGTGCCAGCAGCTTAGGGCCAGGGAACACTGAAGCTTTCTTT. Its translation is CASSLGPGNTEAFF. This sequence joins TRBV7-2 and TRBJ1-1; D is undetermined. V gave up 1 base and J gave up 1 base, with 7 bases separating them. Germline assignment: CDR1 SGHTA and CDR2 FQGNSA. The CDR3 spans 14 residues.

This chain connects TRBV6-5 to TRBJ2-7; 9 bases map to TRBD1. Germline V lookup: CDR1 MNHEY, CDR2 SVGAGI. The trim removed 5 bases at V and 3 bases at J, leaving 5 bases unmatched. The CDR3 runs 14 residues. CDR3 DNA: TGTGCCAGCAGTCCCGGGACAGGGCACTACGAGCAGTACTTC. Protein product: CASSPGTGHYEQYF.

V gene TRBV28 combines with J gene TRBJ2-7, with 7 bases aligning to TRBD1. The ends lost 3 bases at V and 3 bases at J; junction bases unmatched: 11. The CDR3 is made up of 16 amino acids. Germline V gene data show CDR1 as MDHEN and CDR2 as SYDVKM. The CDR3 spells CASSFDRESPLYEQYF. The CDR3 DNA sequence: TGTGCCAGCAGTTTTGACAGGGAGTCCCCTCTCTACGAGCAGTACTTC.